The 32 T cell receptor beta chains in this list originate from one sample, sequenced in a study of spatial heterogeneity in lung cancer. Study-level findings and limits: For expanded intratumoral alpha and beta TCRs, counts tracked tumor mutation counts.

Time point denoted: sample taken at primary tumor resection. TCRdb independently ran MiXCR on the 5' RACE reads; one entry per CDR3 protein. The profile covers some 6,900 distinct CDR3 sequences, with 12% appearing a single time and roughly a fifth taken by the ten largest. Their antigens remain unidentified. Specimen: lung tumor tissue, collected at surgery. The receptors were gathered from a male donor with early-stage non-small cell lung cancer.

This clonotype was seen ten or more times. The CDR3 reads CASMAGTGNYISYGYTF. CDR3 nucleotide sequence: TGTGCCAGTATGGCCGGGACAGGGAATTACATCAGCTATGGCTACACCTTC. The gene calls are TRBV19 and TRBJ1-2; 9 bases line up with TRBD1. V dropped 7 bases and J dropped 4; count of bases not matched to a gene: 16. The CDR3 loop spans 17 amino acids. Germline CDR1 and CDR2: LNHDA and SQIVND (reference sequence).

CDR3 DNA: TGCAGTGCTAGTCAGGGGGCGTACACTGAAGCTTTCTTT. It translates to CSASQGAYTEAFF. This chain uses TRBV20-1 with TRBJ1-1; 8 positions match TRBD1. Germline lookup yields CDR1 DFQATT and CDR2 SNEGSKA (reference sequence). The CDR3 covers 13 residues. Trimming took 3 bases from V and 3 from J; bases not matched to a gene: 3.

This clonotype has just a few counts. The rearrangement joins TRBV12-3 or TRBV12-4 to TRBJ2-3; 8 nucleotides align to TRBD1. The CDR3 has 17 residues. V was pared by 6 bases and J by 5 bases, with 16 bases of the junction left unmatched. CDR3: CASRGTTGTGREDTQYF. In DNA, the CDR3 is TGTGCCAGCAGGGGAACCACCGGGACAGGTCGCGAAGATACGCAGTATTTT.

This clonotype was seen ten or more times. This chain links TRBV5-1 with TRBJ1-2, with TRBD1 as a possible D gene (5 bases). Trimming took off 3 bases at V and 4 bases at J, with 25 bases between the two ends. Germline values: CDR1 SGHRS, CDR2 YFSETQ. The CDR3 loop spans 18 amino acids. CDR3 nucleotide sequence: TGCGCCAGCAGCTCGGTCCCGGAAGGGGCCCACTCAGTCTATGGCTACACCTTC. Encoded protein: CASSSVPEGAHSVYGYTF.

This clonotype was observed many times. The chain couples TRBV2 to TRBJ1-5; no clear D gene. Germline V gene data show CDR1 as SNHLY and CDR2 as FYNNEI. Trimming left V 4 bases short and J 6 bases short, with 13 bases between. The CDR3 spans 14 residues. CDR3 residues: CASSGPGSGQPQHF. CDR3 in DNA: TGTGCCAGCAGTGGACCCGGGTCGGGTCAGCCCCAGCATTTT.

This clonotype has a count of ten or more. The chain employs TRBV24-1 and TRBJ2-1; a weak D match, TRBD1 (5 bases). Trimming removed 5 bases from V and 5 bases from J, with 12 bases in between. Germline V gene lookup returns CDR1 KGHDR and CDR2 SFDVKD. This CDR3 is 14 amino acids long. CDR3 region: CATSAEGAHNEQFF. The DNA for the CDR3 is TGTGCCACCAGTGCCGAAGGGGCGCACAATGAGCAGTTCTTC.

This clonotype showed up many times. The chain carries TRBV7-8 and TRBJ2-2; 8 bases map to TRBD1. This CDR3 is built from 16 residues. Germline V CDR1 and CDR2: SGHVS, FQNEAQ. V lost 6 bases and J lost 6; bases outside the gene matches: 12. The CDR3 region has the DNA TGTGCCAGCAGTAGACCCGGACAGGGTTTATCCGGGGAGCTGTTTTTT. Its translation is CASSRPGQGLSGELFF.

V is TRBV3-1 and J is TRBJ2-7; no firm D call. Trimming shortened V by 0 bases and J by 7 bases, and 7 bases separated the two germline ends. The CDR3 totals 12 residues. Germline V gene lookup returns CDR1 LGHDT and CDR2 YNNKEL (reference sequence). The CDR3 loop is CASSQDSREQYF. The DNA for the CDR3 is TGTGCCAGCAGCCAAGATTCGAGGGAGCAGTACTTC.

This clonotype was detected many times. The rearrangement joins TRBV10-1 to TRBJ2-7, with D possibly matching TRBD2 (6 bases). V lost 8 bases to trimming and J lost 4 bases, with 12 bases between them. Per germline, CDR1 WNHNN and CDR2 SYGVQD (reference sequence). The CDR3 sequence is 12 residues long. This chain's CDR3 is CASPKGTYEQYF. CDR3 coding DNA: TGCGCCAGCCCCAAGGGGACTTACGAGCAGTACTTC.

This clonotype was seen a handful of times. CDR3 sequence reads: CASSPPGPLTGELFF. CDR3 bases: TGTGCCAGCAGCCCACCAGGCCCGTTGACCGGGGAGCTGTTTTTT. This chain connects TRBV7-9 to TRBJ2-2; D uncertain. From germline, CDR1 is SEHNR and CDR2 FQNEAQ (reference sequence). The ends were cut back, 5 bases at V and 5 bases at J, with 15 bases in the middle. This CDR3 has 15 residues.

This clonotype occurred many times. The chain uses TRBV12-3 or TRBV12-4 and TRBJ2-1; D remains unclear. V shed 3 bases and J shed 9 bases, with 9 bases lying between them. The CDR3 totals 12 residues. DNA for the CDR3: TGTGCCAGCAGTTTTTTCGTGGGTGAGCAGTTCTTC. It is translated as CASSFFVGEQFF.

V usage is TRBV29-1 and J usage is TRBJ1-1, with TRBD1 matching 7 bases. CDR3 length: 12 residues. Trimming cost V 7 bases and J 1 base; bases outside gene matches: 3. CDR1 is SQVTM, CDR2 ANQGSEA, per germline. CDR3 sequence: CSGGQQNTEAFF. The CDR3 DNA is TGCAGCGGGGGACAGCAGAACACTGAAGCTTTCTTT.

This clonotype was counted many times. The chain links TRBV7-9 to TRBJ1-1; 7 bases fit TRBD1. Trimming cost V 5 bases and J 4 bases; bases outside gene matches: 4. Germline CDR1 SEHNR, CDR2 FQNEAQ (reference sequence). The CDR3 sequence is 13 residues long. Written as DNA, the CDR3 is TGTGCCAGCAGCACACAGGGGAGCACTGAAGCTTTCTTT. Translation gives CASSTQGSTEAFF.

This clonotype rates as large. The junction shows a germline mismatch at one end, possibly a read error. The chain employs TRBV6-5 and TRBJ2-2; D possibly corresponds to TRBD2 (5 bases). This CDR3 comprises 12 residues. Per the germline V gene, CDR1 is MNHEY and CDR2 is SVGAGI. The CDR3 coding sequence is TGTGCCAGCAGAACTCCCACCGGGGAACTGTTTTTT. This gives the protein CASRTPTGELFF.

This clonotype was picked up a small number of times. The V and J genes are TRBV5-4 and TRBJ2-3; weak D call: TRBD1 (6 bases). The CDR3 covers 14 residues. V was pared by 0 bases and J by 6 bases, with 11 bases between. Germline-derived CDR1 and CDR2 are SGHNT and YYREEE (reference sequence). DNA for the CDR3: TGTGCCAGCAGCTTGGGACAGGAGTTGGATACGCAGTATTTT. This codes for CASSLGQELDTQYF. Based on the CDR3 plus reference TRBV5-4 and TRBJ2-3, the full variable domain is ETGVTQSPTHLIKTRGQQVTLRCSSQSGHNTVSWYQQALGQGPQFIFQYYREEENGRGNFPPRFSGLQFPNYSSELNVNALELDDSALYLCASSLGQELDTQYFGPGTRLTVL.

This clonotype was counted once. The gene calls are TRBV6-2 or TRBV6-3 and TRBJ2-1; D is perhaps TRBD2 (5 bases). The germline V gene has CDR1 MNHEY and CDR2 SVGEGT. V lost 6 bases and J lost 6, with 6 bases in between. The CDR3 loop spans 11 amino acids. The CDR3 is CASSRGNEQFF. CDR3 in DNA: TGTGCCAGCAGCCGGGGCAATGAGCAGTTCTTC.

This clonotype is medium-sized within its sample. The rearrangement joins TRBV27 to TRBJ1-6; TRBD1 might be the D (6 bases). The CDR3 covers 18 residues. Germline CDR1 MNHEY, CDR2 SMNVEV (reference sequence). V lost 6 bases, J lost 7 bases, and 25 bases lay in between. The DNA of the CDR3 is TGTGCCAGCAGCCAACTCAGTCCCGGGACATTCTCGAATTCACCCCTCCACTTT. Translated: CASSQLSPGTFSNSPLHF.

This clonotype is classed as medium-sized. This chain joins TRBV6-1 and TRBJ2-7; perhaps D is TRBD1 or TRBD2 (6 bases each). CDR1 is MNHNS, CDR2 SASEGT, per germline. The CDR3 length is 15 residues. V was trimmed by 6 bases and J by 0 bases, leaving 15 bases between them. This chain's CDR3 is CASSVGGSDSYEQYF. The CDR3 region has the DNA TGTGCCAGCAGCGTAGGGGGGAGCGACTCCTACGAGCAGTACTTC.

The genes are TRBV19 and TRBJ2-7; D possibly matches TRBD1 or TRBD2 (5 bases each). Germline CDR1 and CDR2: LNHDA and SQIVND (reference sequence). There are 14 residues in the CDR3. V lost 4 bases and J 4 bases, leaving 14 bases between the germline ends. The CDR3 here is CASSRSGAGYEQYF. DNA for the CDR3: TGTGCCAGTAGTAGGAGTGGGGCGGGTTACGAGCAGTACTTC.

This clonotype turned up a few times. CDR3 amino acids: CASSLEAGPYEQYF. CDR3 coding DNA: TGTGCCAGCAGTTTAGAAGCGGGGCCCTACGAGCAGTACTTC. The chain couples TRBV12-3 or TRBV12-4 to TRBJ2-7; 7 bases line up with TRBD2. V trimming: 1 base; J trimming: 2 bases; junction bases outside the gene matches: 2. The CDR3 is 14 residues long.

This clonotype is medium-sized by share. The rearrangement uses TRBV6-2 or TRBV6-3 and TRBJ1-2; tentatively, D is TRBD1 (5 bases). The V end lost 6 bases, the J end lost 9 bases, and 14 bases lay between the germline ends. Germline V lookup: CDR1 MNHEY, CDR2 SVGEGT. This CDR3 contains 12 residues. This CDR3 reads CASSDRQSSYTF. DNA for the CDR3: TGTGCCAGCAGCGATCGACAGTCTAGCTACACCTTC.

By sample share, this clonotype is medium-sized (0.01 to 0.1%). This sequence joins TRBV5-4 and TRBJ2-2, with 8 positions matching TRBD2. CDR1 and CDR2 (germline): SGHNT, YYREEE (reference sequence). The CDR3 consists of 14 residues. The V gene end was trimmed by 10 bases and the J gene end by 4 bases; junction bases not matched to a gene: 9. CDR3 residues: CAGLLAGGTGELFF. CDR3 in DNA: TGTGCCGGACTCCTAGCGGGTGGCACCGGGGAGCTGTTTTTT.

The table lists this clonotype with many counts. This chain uses TRBV19 with TRBJ1-2; 7 bases agree with TRBD1. With V trimmed by 6 bases and J by 3 bases, 19 bases remained unmatched. The germline V gene encodes CDR1 LNHDA and CDR2 SQIVND (reference sequence). The CDR3 extends over 18 amino acids. As DNA, the CDR3 is TGTGCCAGTAGCCCATTCCTCAACACAGGGGTGAGGGACTATGGCTACACCTTC. As protein: CASSPFLNTGVRDYGYTF.

This clonotype turned up a few times. CDR3: CASRSKTSLHF. CDR3 DNA: TGTGCCAGCAGATCCAAGACGTCCCTCCACTTT. The chain recombines TRBV6-5 with TRBJ1-6; D gene ambiguous. Trimming took off 6 bases at V and 14 bases at J, with 11 bases between the two ends. This CDR3 spans 11 amino acids. The germline gives CDR1 MNHEY, CDR2 SVGAGI.

This clonotype was seen only a few times. The J gene is TRBJ2-3, the V gene TRBV9; D possibly corresponds to TRBD1 (7 bases). V was trimmed by 2 bases and J by 2 bases, leaving 9 bases between them. This CDR3 is 14 amino acids long. Germline V gene lookup returns CDR1 SGDLS and CDR2 YYNGEE. The CDR3 loop reads CASSVEGATDTQYF. As DNA, the CDR3 is TGTGCCAGCAGCGTGGAGGGGGCCACAGATACGCAGTATTTT.

By sample share, this clonotype is medium-sized. The chain carries TRBV29-1 and TRBJ2-1; D call uncertain. The CDR3 runs to 15 residues. Germline V lookup: CDR1 SQVTM, CDR2 ANQGSEA. V lost 1 base to trimming and J lost 0 bases, with 10 bases between them. The CDR3 DNA is TGCAGCGTTGAAGGGAGCGTTTACTCCTACAATGAGCAGTTCTTC. This encodes CSVEGSVYSYNEQFF.

By sample share, this clonotype is medium-sized (0.01 to 0.1%). The gene calls are TRBV2 and TRBJ2-7, with D unclear. Trimming cost V 7 bases and J 3 bases, with 10 bases left between them. The CDR3 length is 12 residues. Germline CDR1 reads SNHLY; CDR2 reads FYNNEI. The CDR3 DNA follows: TGTGCCAGCAACCCCCCCGGCTACGAGCAGTACTTC. Its translation is CASNPPGYEQYF.

At least ten counts were recorded for this clonotype. The CDR3 protein is CSVVDGNQPQHF. Written as DNA, the CDR3 is TGCAGCGTTGTTGACGGGAATCAGCCCCAGCATTTT. The chain couples TRBV29-1 to TRBJ1-5, with D hard to call. CDR1 is SQVTM and CDR2 is ANQGSEA in the germline V gene. V was trimmed by 4 bases and J by 4 bases, leaving 8 bases between them. The CDR3 has 12 amino acids.

This clonotype was counted a few times. The chain carries TRBV20-1 and TRBJ1-6; tentatively, D is TRBD1 (5 bases). CDR3 size: 14 residues. CDR1 is DFQATT and CDR2 is SNEGSKA in the germline V gene (reference sequence). Trimming removed 6 bases at V and 6 bases at J, with 15 bases between. The CDR3 reads CSAKLRVPNSPLHF. CDR3 coding DNA: TGCAGTGCCAAACTCAGGGTCCCTAATTCACCCCTCCACTTT.

The rearrangement joins TRBV28 to TRBJ2-3; 8 bases are shared with TRBD1. The CDR3 extends over 17 amino acids. Germline CDR1 and CDR2: MDHEN and SYDVKM. J lost 5 bases, V lost 5 bases, and 15 bases had no gene match. CDR3 region: CASSRIQTGVRGDTQYF. The CDR3, as DNA: TGTGCCAGCAGTCGAATTCAGACAGGGGTTCGGGGAGATACGCAGTATTTT.

The count of this clonotype is one. V gene TRBV11-2 combines with J gene TRBJ2-7, with no clear D. The CDR3 totals 12 residues. Germline lookup yields CDR1 SGHAT and CDR2 FQNNGV. Trimming took off 2 bases at V and 5 bases at J, with 7 bases between the two ends. In nucleotides, the CDR3 is TGTGCCAGCAGCTTACCTGGGAACGAGCAGTACTTC. Protein sequence: CASSLPGNEQYF.

This clonotype is classed as medium-sized. The chain recombines TRBV9 with TRBJ1-1; 7 bases align to TRBD1. The V segment lost 5 bases and the J segment 0 bases; nucleotides outside the gene matches: 7. This CDR3 region has 15 residues. The germline V gene has CDR1 SGDLS and CDR2 YYNGEE. The CDR3 nucleotides read TGTGCCAGCAGTGGAACAGGGGCGATGAACACTGAAGCTTTCTTT. This translates into CASSGTGAMNTEAFF.